This T cell receptor (beta chain) comes out of a study of blood T cell repertoires in COVID-19. CDR1 is LGHDT and CDR2 is YNNKEL in the germline V gene (reference sequence). The CDR3 is 16 residues long. The V gene lost 0 bases and the J gene lost 6 bases, with 14 bases spanning the gap. TCRdb keeps only in-frame clones here, not all; method: immunoSEQ multiplex PCR. The sample records about 18,000 clones, around 88% being singletons. The V gene is TRBV3-1 (or the pseudogene TRBV3-2), the J gene TRBJ2-2; D unresolved. The sequenced material came from PBMCs or T cells enriched from blood (not recorded which). The source is a woman in her thirties who had recovered from COVID-19. CDR3: CASSQEAGTSPGELFF. The CDR3 bases are TGTGCCAGCAGCCAAGAGGCAGGCACTTCTCCCGGGGAGCTGTTTTTT.